Given below is one T cell receptor beta chain in context. The antigen is unknown. The entry originates in a study of cytomegalovirus exposure and HLA in healthy donors. General study results and limits: The study put 150 or so TCR beta chains on its list as cytomegalovirus-associated. CMV antigen specificity of three CMV-associated chains was confirmed in vitro. Reports showed the classifier diagnosing cytomegalovirus status with high specificity and sensitivity.

The CDR3 extends over 14 amino acids. The germline CDR1 and CDR2 sequences are SGDLS and YYNGEE. Trimming took 2 bases from V and 3 from J, leaving 11 bases between them. Sequencing was performed with immunoSEQ multiplex PCR; in TCRdb, only in-frame clones are kept and a portion is missing. The sample has some 68,000 clones, 96% seen once; the top ten hold over 2%. The sequence derives from a young man in good health and CMV-seronegative. Sample: PBMCs. The gene calls are TRBV9 and TRBJ2-5, with D possibly TRBD1 on 6 matching bases. The CDR3 nucleotides read TGTGCCAGCAGCGTCGGGGCAGGGGAAGAGACCCAGTACTTC. Its protein product is CASSVGAGEETQYF.